This T cell receptor (beta chain) was documented in a study of blood T cell repertoires in COVID-19. Study-level information: There were acute and convalescent COVID-19 samples, and they came from the United States, Italy and Spain. The analysed material was cDNA or gDNA that came from T cells, B-cell-depleted T cells, or PBMCs.

Germline V gene lookup returns CDR1 PRHDT and CDR2 FYEKMQ (reference sequence). V was shortened by 8 bases and J by 6 bases, with 19 bases between the two germline ends. This CDR3 region has 15 residues. Under the authors' procedure: Estimation of nucleated cell counts relied on the amplification of reference gene primers. Sequencing used immunoSEQ multiplex PCR; TCRdb keeps in-frame clones, though not all of them. V and J calls and clone size are as listed in that table; D and trimming were resolved from the DNA. The data contain 85,000 to 120,000 clones, more than 90% of them singletons. Enrolment of Seattle patients took place during active infection, and they were followed longitudinally.

The specimen sequenced was peripheral blood. The chain joins TRBV13 to TRBJ1-4; TRBD1 is a possible D gene (5 bases). This receptor was taken from a woman aged 45-65 years with COVID-19, enrolled during active disease. The CDR3 DNA follows: TGTGCCAGCTCCCTTGGTGGGGGAGGTTATGAAAAACTGTTTTTT. Its translation: CASSLGGGGYEKLFF. Using reference TRBV13 and TRBJ1-4 for the parts outside the CDR3, the full variable domain is AAGVIQSPRHLIKEKRETATLKCYPIPRHDTVYWYQQGPGQDPQFLISFYEKMQSDKGSIPDRFSAQQFSDYHSELNMSSLELGDSALYFCASSLGGGGYEKLFFGSGTQLSVL.